The next 22 T cell receptor beta chains were all read from a single sample in a study of blood T cell repertoires in COVID-19. TCRdb keeps only in-frame clones here, not all; method: immunoSEQ multiplex PCR. Here the sample spans more than 150,000 clones, about 80% being singletons. Sequencing was done on a sample of peripheral blood. The receptors were gathered from a human donor in a cohort sampled during active COVID-19.

The V call is TRBV4-2, the J call TRBJ2-3; TRBD2 aligns across 11 bases. The junction had 7 bases not matched to a gene; V was cut back by 2 bases and J by 6 bases. Per the germline V gene, CDR1 is LGHNA and CDR2 is YNFKEQ. This CDR3 spans 16 amino acids. CDR3 DNA: TGTGCCAGCAGCCAAATTAGCGGGGGGGCCGGGGATACGCAGTATTTT. Translated, it gives CASSQISGGAGDTQYF.

The V call is TRBV19, the J call TRBJ2-5; no reliable D call. CDR3 length: 13 amino acids. V lost 3 bases and J lost 5, with 10 bases in between. Germline V gives CDR1 LNHDA, CDR2 SQIVND (reference sequence). CDR3 region: CASSMVYRETQYF. CDR3 nucleotides: TGTGCCAGTAGTATGGTTTACCGGGAGACCCAGTACTTC. Variable domain in full (rest from reference TRBV19 and TRBJ2-5): DGGITQSPKYLFRKEGQNVTLSCEQNLNHDAMYWYRQDPGQGLRLIYYSQIVNDFQKGDIAEGYSVSREKKESFPLTVTSAQKNPTAFYLCASSMVYRETQYFGPGTRLLVL.

The genes are TRBV7-9 and TRBJ1-2; TRBD1 is a possible D gene (5 bases). Germline values: CDR1 SEHNR, CDR2 FQNEAQ (reference sequence). The germline V and J ends were trimmed by 3 bases and 2 bases, with 16 bases remaining between them. This CDR3 comprises 16 residues. The CDR3 DNA reads TGTGCCAGCAGCTTCGATGGGGGGGTCCCCAACTATGGCTACACCTTC. Translated: CASSFDGGVPNYGYTF.

This chain joins TRBV5-1 and TRBJ2-1, with TRBD1 matching 8 bases. The CDR3 extends over 17 amino acids. V lost 2 bases, J lost 2 bases, and 9 bases stayed unmatched. CDR1 is SGHRS and CDR2 is YFSETQ in the germline V gene. The DNA for the CDR3 is TGCGCCAGCAGCTTAACCCCAGGGGGCTCGACCTACAATGAGCAGTTCTTC. It codes for CASSLTPGGSTYNEQFF.

V gene TRBV5-1 combines with J gene TRBJ1-1, with 7 bases identical to TRBD1. CDR3 size: 14 residues. J gave up 3 bases and V 1 base, and 3 bases lay outside the gene matches. In germline, CDR1 is SGHRS, CDR2 YFSETQ. For the CDR3, the DNA is TGCGCCAGCAGCTTGCAGGGGGGCTACACTGAAGCTTTCTTT. Protein product: CASSLQGGYTEAFF.

J is TRBJ2-7 and V is TRBV19, with a tentative D call TRBD2 (6 bases). Trimming removed 3 bases at V and 5 bases at J, with 14 bases between. Germline CDR1 and CDR2: LNHDA and SQIVND (reference sequence). This CDR3 spans 14 amino acids. CDR3 residues: CASSMAGRTNEQYF. Written as DNA, the CDR3 is TGTGCCAGTAGTATGGCGGGAAGAACCAACGAGCAGTACTTC. Based on the CDR3 plus reference TRBV19 and TRBJ2-7, the full variable domain is DGGITQSPKYLFRKEGQNVTLSCEQNLNHDAMYWYRQDPGQGLRLIYYSQIVNDFQKGDIAEGYSVSREKKESFPLTVTSAQKNPTAFYLCASSMAGRTNEQYFGPGTRLTVT.

This clone was detected once. V gene TRBV27 combines with J gene TRBJ2-6; D is possibly TRBD2 (5 bases). V dropped 10 bases and J dropped 2 bases, with 15 bases sitting between them. The CDR3 extends over 15 amino acids. Germline CDR1 reads MNHEY; CDR2 reads SMNVEV (reference sequence). The CDR3: CATLPLGAGANVLTF. DNA for the CDR3: TGTGCCACCCTCCCTTTGGGAGCTGGGGCCAACGTCCTGACTTTC.

This sequence joins TRBV27 and TRBJ1-5, with D possibly being TRBD1 (5 bases). The V end lost 5 bases, the J end lost 7 bases, and 15 bases lay between the germline ends. CDR1 is MNHEY and CDR2 is SMNVEV in the germline V gene (reference sequence). This CDR3 has 14 residues. The CDR3 nucleotides are TGTGCCAGCAGTGCCCGGGGGGGAGGCCAGCCCCAGCATTTT. Protein: CASSARGGGQPQHF.

The chain couples TRBV19 to TRBJ2-1; TRBD1 aligns across 9 bases. Looked up from germline, CDR1 is LNHDA and CDR2 is SQIVND (reference sequence). The V gene end was trimmed by 7 bases and the J gene end by 4 bases; junction bases not matched to a gene: 8. The CDR3 is 15 residues long. The CDR3 sequence is CASTNRGRRYNEQFF. DNA of the CDR3: TGTGCCAGTACCAACAGGGGGCGAAGATACAATGAGCAGTTCTTC.

The chain carries TRBV5-1 and TRBJ2-7; possible D gene TRBD1, 6 bases. Germline-derived CDR1 and CDR2 are SGHRS and YFSETQ. Deletions cut 4 bases from V and 5 bases from J, with 13 bases between. The CDR3 runs to 13 residues. CDR3 coding DNA: TGCGCCAGCAGCCCCCGCAGGGGCAACGAGCAGTACTTC. Protein product: CASSPRRGNEQYF.

The V call is TRBV5-1, the J call TRBJ2-7; 11 bases are shared with TRBD1. Trimming at V came to 2 bases and at J to 2 bases, leaving 9 bases not matched to a gene. This CDR3 has 17 residues. The germline gives CDR1 SGHRS, CDR2 YFSETQ. The CDR3 here is CASSLGTGGIRTYEQYF. CDR3 coding DNA: TGCGCCAGCAGCTTAGGGACAGGGGGAATCCGGACCTACGAGCAGTACTTC.

The CDR3 sequence is CASSLIVPGAGEKLFF. The CDR3, as DNA: TGTGCCAGCAGCTTGATAGTACCCGGCGCCGGGGAAAAACTGTTTTTT. The rearrangement uses TRBV5-8 and TRBJ1-4; no reliable D call. The germline CDR1 and CDR2 sequences are SGHTS and YDEGEE. Trimming stripped 1 base from V and 8 bases from J, with 18 bases between. CDR3 size: 16 residues.

This clone appeared many times. Other DNA variants within this sample encode the same CDR3. The chain is built from TRBV12-3 or TRBV12-4 and TRBJ1-2; 9 nucleotides align to TRBD1. The CDR3 is made up of 13 amino acids. With V trimmed by 3 bases and J by 8 bases, 4 bases remained unmatched. Here the CDR3 DNA reads TGTGCCAGCAGTTTGAACAGGGGGCACGGCTACACCTTC. Translated, it gives CASSLNRGHGYTF.

This chain connects TRBV5-6 to TRBJ2-7; D is undetermined. V was trimmed by 2 bases and J by 0 bases, leaving 6 bases between them. There are 13 residues in the CDR3. CDR1 SGHDT and CDR2 YYEEEE come from the germline V gene. CDR3 region: CASSLDFSYEQYF. The CDR3 region has the DNA TGTGCCAGCAGCTTAGACTTCTCCTACGAGCAGTACTTC.

The chain uses TRBV15 and TRBJ2-3, with D perhaps TRBD1 (6 bases). Germline CDR1 and CDR2: LNHNV and YYDKDF (reference sequence). V was shortened by 1 base and J by 0 bases, with 11 bases between the two germline ends. This CDR3 has 16 amino acids. CDR3 DNA: TGTGCCACCAGCAGAGGGGGGCAGGGTAGCACAGATACGCAGTATTTT. Its translation: CATSRGGQGSTDTQYF.

This clone was counted once. This CDR3 is CASSLRQGYSYGYTF. The CDR3 DNA reads TGTGCCAGCAGCCTCAGACAGGGGTACAGCTATGGCTACACCTTC. The chain employs TRBV5-4 and TRBJ1-2; 8 bases match TRBD1. Per germline, CDR1 SGHNT and CDR2 YYREEE (reference sequence). The CDR3 is 15 amino acids. V dropped 4 bases and J dropped 4; count of bases not matched to a gene: 9.

The V call is TRBV21-1, the J call TRBJ1-5; TRBD1, the table's D call, was not compared with the DNA. TRBV21-1 is noted as a pseudogene. This CDR3 is 14 amino acids long. Written as DNA, the CDR3 is TGTGCCAGCAGGCTGCGAGGGGGCCTCCAGCCCCAGCATTTT. It translates to CASRLRGGLQPQHF.

The genes are TRBV2 and TRBJ2-1, with 10 bases lining up with TRBD1. The junction had 10 bases not matched to a gene; V was cut back by 8 bases and J by 0 bases. Germline V CDR1 and CDR2: SNHLY, FYNNEI. The CDR3 extends over 17 amino acids. This CDR3 is CASYLPGQGSSYNEQFF. In nucleotides, the CDR3 is TGTGCCAGCTACTTACCGGGACAGGGGAGCTCCTACAATGAGCAGTTCTTC.

The CDR3 nucleotides are TGTGCCAGCAGTTTTGGCCTAGCGGACGAGCAGTACTTC. Its translation is CASSFGLADEQYF. This rearrangement joins TRBV12-3 or TRBV12-4 to TRBJ2-7; 7 positions agree with TRBD2. CDR3 length: 13 residues. Trimming took 3 bases from V and 5 from J; bases not matched to a gene: 4.

V and J are TRBV15 and TRBJ1-5, with D perhaps TRBD1 (5 bases). V was pared by 6 bases and J by 6 bases, with 21 bases between. CDR1 LNHNV and CDR2 YYDKDF come from the germline V gene (reference sequence). CDR3 length: 16 amino acids. The chain's CDR3 is CATSRAARGGFQPQHF. The CDR3 DNA follows: TGTGCCACCAGTCGAGCGGCAAGGGGAGGGTTTCAGCCCCAGCATTTT.

The CDR3 DNA reads TGTGCCAGCAGTGGGCCCCCCCAGGGGAACACTGAAGCTTTCTTT. It codes for CASSGPPQGNTEAFF. The chain couples TRBV2 to TRBJ1-1, with a weak D call TRBD1 (5 bases). From germline, CDR1 is SNHLY and CDR2 FYNNEI. This CDR3 has 15 amino acids. V was clipped by 4 bases and J by 1 base, with 13 bases between them.

The chain combines TRBV25-1 with TRBJ1-6, with 10 bases that match TRBD1. CDR3 length equals 15 residues. V trimming: 4 bases; J trimming: 12 bases; junction bases outside the gene matches: 9. CDR1 and CDR2 from the germline V gene are MGHDK and SYGVNS. This CDR3 reads CASSASGTGDQPLHF. For the CDR3, the DNA is TGTGCCAGCAGTGCGTCGGGGACAGGGGATCAACCCCTCCACTTT.